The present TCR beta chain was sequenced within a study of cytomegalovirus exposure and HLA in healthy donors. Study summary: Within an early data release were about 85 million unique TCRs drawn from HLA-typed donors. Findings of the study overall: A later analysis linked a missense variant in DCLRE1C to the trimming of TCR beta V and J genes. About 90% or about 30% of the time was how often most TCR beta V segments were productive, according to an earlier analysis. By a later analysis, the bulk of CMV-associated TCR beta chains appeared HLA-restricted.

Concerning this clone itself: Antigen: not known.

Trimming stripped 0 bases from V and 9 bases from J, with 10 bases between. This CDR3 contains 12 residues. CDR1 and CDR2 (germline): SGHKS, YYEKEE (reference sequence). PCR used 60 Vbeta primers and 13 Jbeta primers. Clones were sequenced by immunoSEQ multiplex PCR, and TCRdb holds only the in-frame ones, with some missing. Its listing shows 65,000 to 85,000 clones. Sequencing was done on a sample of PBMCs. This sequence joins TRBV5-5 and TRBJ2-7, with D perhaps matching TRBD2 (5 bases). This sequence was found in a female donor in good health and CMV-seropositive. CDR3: CASSLDGVTQYF. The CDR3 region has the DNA TGTGCCAGCAGCTTGGACGGGGTGACGCAGTACTTC.